This T cell receptor beta chain comes out of a study of CD8 T cells in Susac syndrome (dated by TCRdb to 2018 to 2020). Concerning the study at large: The study used repertoire sequencing to test whether antigen drove CD8+ T cell activation and differentiation in Susac syndrome. Results and caveats for the whole study, not just this receptor: The number of individuals in the TCR sequencing and HLA analysis was acknowledged as relatively small.

Peripheral blood CD8+ and CD4+ T cells from healthy donors, Susac syndrome patients and multiple sclerosis patients were profiled using high-throughput TCR beta sequencing. Healthy donors were age- and sex-matched controls. Bulk CD8+ and CD4+ T cells were purified magnetically by negative isolation, whereas CD8+ TEMRA cells were enriched by FACS. Blood was collected in EDTA tubes and processed within 24 hours, with PBMCs isolated through density gradient centrifugation. PBMCs intended for TCR sequencing were frozen in liquid nitrogen and were later thawed in a 37 degrees C water bath. The sorted or isolated CD4+, CD8+ and CD8+ TEMRA cells reached a purity of at least 90%. Measured from the cysteine to the phenylalanine, the CDR3 is 11 residues long. Of all the DNA, just the CDR3 is kept, 33 bases in frame from base 1. Cut back by 6 bases and 4 bases, the V and J ends lie 9 bases apart. In the germline V gene (reference sequence), CDR1 corresponds to DFQATT and CDR2 to SNEGSKA.

On this clonotype itself: What this receptor recognizes is not known. Within one base of it there is no much larger clone, and no base qualities were kept.

RNA was extracted with the RNeasy kit and roughly 0.45 to 1 ug was reverse transcribed using random hexamers. The immunoSEQ multiplex PCR assay, covering 54 Vbeta and 13 Jbeta segments, was used to amplify TCR beta CDR3 regions. PCR amplification bias was corrected by using a synthetic template baseline for primer optimization and computational correction. As for the original processing: Reads were annotated to V, D and J genes per IMGT and analyzed with immunoSEQ Analyzer, keeping only productive sequences. To calculate clonality, Shannon entropy was normalized by log2 of the number of productive unique sequences and then subtracted from one. Public and private clones were assessed among the 100 most prevalent clones of each patient and control. A clone was defined as Susac-specific if it was absent from the healthy and MS cohorts, from about a thousand published viral clones and from other ImmuneACCESS disease sequences. The public reads were quality trimmed at Q25 with fastp and then assembled into clones with MiXCR by TCRdb, keeping productive beta chains. Records with the same CDR3 protein are collapsed into one entry carrying the most frequent genes and DNA. It is TCRdb's table, rather than the study itself, that gives the V and J calls and clone size. Recorded for this sample are 100,000 to 150,000 distinct CDR3 sequences; less than 95% of them occurred a single time. The ten largest account for 0.095% to 0.1% of the sample.

Material for sequencing was CD4+ T cells from PBMCs. The V gene is TRBV20-1 and the J gene is TRBJ2-5, with the D segment identity uncertain. The TCR comes from a human donor in good health. CDR3 sequence: CSAWRGETQYF. At the DNA level, the sequence is TGCAGTGCGTGGCGAGGAGAGACCCAGTACTTC.